The 15 T cell receptor beta chains listed next were all sequenced from one sample in a study of blood T cell repertoires in COVID-19. Measured with immunoSEQ multiplex PCR; TCRdb has only the in-frame clones, and not every one. The table lists about 190,000 clones, approximately 86% of them singletons. Sequenced material: peripheral blood. Receptors originate from a man aged 25 to 40 with acute or convalescent COVID-19.

The genes are TRBV7-8 and TRBJ1-2; D gene ambiguous. The CDR3 loop spans 13 amino acids. Germline lookup yields CDR1 SGHVS and CDR2 FQNEAQ. The germline V and J ends were trimmed by 1 base and 2 bases, with 5 bases remaining between them. CDR3 nucleotides: TGTGCCAGCAGCTTAGGGGCCAACTATGGCTACACCTTC. It specifies CASSLGANYGYTF.

The V call is TRBV5-1, the J call TRBJ2-7; possible D gene TRBD2, 5 bases. This CDR3 is 12 amino acids long. The germline gives CDR1 SGHRS, CDR2 YFSETQ. Trimming removed 0 bases at V and 6 bases at J, with 7 bases between. CDR3 protein: CASSLVTSEQYF. The CDR3 DNA follows: TGCGCCAGCAGCTTGGTCACTAGCGAGCAGTACTTC. Supplemented by reference TRBV5-1 and TRBJ2-7, the full variable domain reads KAGVTQTPRYLIKTRGQQVTLSCSPISGHRSVSWYQQTPGQGLQFLFEYFSETQRNKGNFPGRFSGRQFSNSRSEMNVSTLELGDSALYLCASSLVTSEQYFGPGTRLTVT.

The chain is built from TRBV2 and TRBJ1-5; 7 bases are shared with TRBD1. The CDR3 contains 14 residues. Trimming took 6 bases from V and 8 from J; bases not matched to a gene: 10. Looked up from germline, CDR1 is SNHLY and CDR2 is FYNNEI. CDR3 sequence: CASSQDRSVKPQHF. CDR3 in DNA: TGTGCCAGCAGCCAGGACAGGTCGGTTAAGCCCCAGCATTTT. Full variable domain (remainder filled in from reference TRBV2 and TRBJ1-5): EPEVTQTPSHQVTQMGQEVILRCVPISNHLYFYWYRQILGQKVEFLVSFYNNEISEKSEIFDDQFSVERPDGSNFTLKIRSTKLEDSAMYFCASSQDRSVKPQHFGDGTRLSIL.

V usage is TRBV28 and J usage is TRBJ2-5, with TRBD1 matching over 7 bases. This CDR3 has 14 amino acids. J lost 5 bases, V lost 4 bases, and 7 bases had no gene match. CDR1 is MDHEN, CDR2 SYDVKM, per germline. CDR3 DNA: TGTGCCAGCAGTTACAGGGGTCGGCCGGAGACCCAGTACTTC. Its protein is CASSYRGRPETQYF.

This chain joins TRBV28 and TRBJ1-2; a weak D match, TRBD1 (5 bases). The CDR3 is 14 residues long. The germline V gene encodes CDR1 MDHEN and CDR2 SYDVKM. The ends were cut back, 10 bases at V and 1 base at J, with 16 bases in the middle. Written as DNA, the CDR3 is TGTGCCACCAAGCGGGGCGGCAATAACTATGGCTACACCTTC. Its protein product is CATKRGGNNYGYTF.

This chain links TRBV12-5 with TRBJ2-1; 7 nucleotides line up with TRBD1. Germline V gene lookup returns CDR1 LGHNT and CDR2 FRNRAP. The CDR3 consists of 16 residues. V gave up 1 base and J gave up 0 bases; unmatched junction bases: 3. CDR3 coding DNA: TGTGCTAGTGGTTTGGGACAGGGAAGCTCCTACAATGAGCAGTTCTTC. Protein sequence: CASGLGQGSSYNEQFF.

The rearrangement links TRBV4-2 to TRBJ2-3; a possible D gene is TRBD2 (6 bases). Looked up from germline, CDR1 is LGHNA and CDR2 is YNFKEQ. The CDR3 runs 14 residues. V lost 0 bases, J lost 7 bases, and 11 bases lay in between. The CDR3 here is CASSQDAGPNTQYF. CDR3 sequence (DNA): TGTGCCAGCAGCCAAGATGCGGGGCCGAATACGCAGTATTTT.

V and J are TRBV5-1 and TRBJ1-6, with a tentative D call TRBD1 (5 bases). V dropped 3 bases and J dropped 6 bases, with 13 bases sitting between them. Germline lookup yields CDR1 SGHRS and CDR2 YFSETQ. The CDR3 contains 15 residues. CDR3 DNA sequence: TGCGCCAGCAGCTCGGGGGAGGGAGTTAATTCACCCCTCCACTTT. It encodes CASSSGEGVNSPLHF.

The rearrangement uses TRBV7-3 and TRBJ2-2; 11 bases fit TRBD2. CDR3 length equals 17 residues. Germline-derived CDR1 and CDR2 are SGHTA and FQGTGA. The junction had 5 bases not matched to a gene; V was cut back by 0 bases and J by 5 bases. The DNA of the CDR3 is TGTGCCAGCAGCTTAACTGCTAGCGGGGGGTTTACCGGGGAGCTGTTTTTT. Its translation is CASSLTASGGFTGELFF. Complete variable domain (other parts from reference TRBV7-3 and TRBJ2-2): GAGVSQTPSNKVTEKGKYVELRCDPISGHTALYWYRQSLGQGPEFLIYFQGTGAADDSGLPNDRFFAVRPEGSVSTLKIQRTERGDSAVYLCASSLTASGGFTGELFFGEGSRLTVL.

The chain is built from TRBV4-1 and TRBJ1-5; D uncertain. CDR3 size: 15 residues. Germline-derived CDR1 and CDR2 are MGHRA and YSYEKL. With 1 base removed from V and 6 bases from J, the gap between germline ends came to 13 bases. The CDR3 reads CASSQGAVTRQPQHF. The CDR3 DNA is TGCGCCAGCAGCCAAGGGGCAGTTACCCGTCAGCCCCAGCATTTT.

This chain links TRBV19 with TRBJ2-7; perhaps TRBD2 as D (6 bases). The germline V gene has CDR1 LNHDA and CDR2 SQIVND (reference sequence). The CDR3 contains 15 residues. The ends were cut back, 6 bases at V and 3 bases at J, with 18 bases in the middle. DNA of the CDR3: TGTGCCAGTAGGGATTTAGGAGGGGCCCACTACGAGCAGTACTTC. Residues: CASRDLGGAHYEQYF.

The chain links TRBV6-5 to TRBJ1-2, with 8 bases matching TRBD1. This CDR3 comprises 14 residues. From germline, CDR1 is MNHEY and CDR2 SVGAGI. J gave up 3 bases and V 6 bases, and 6 bases lay outside the gene matches. The CDR3 DNA reads TGTGCCAGCAGGCCAGGGGGCTCGGACTATGGCTACACCTTC. It is translated as CASRPGGSDYGYTF.

V usage is TRBV5-1 and J usage is TRBJ2-7; TRBD2 agrees at 13 bases. The CDR3 length is 14 residues. Trimming cost V 5 bases and J 5 bases; bases outside gene matches: 4. Looked up from germline, CDR1 is SGHRS and CDR2 is YFSETQ. CDR3 residues: CASSSGTSGNEQYF. The CDR3 bases are TGCGCCAGCAGTTCCGGGACTAGCGGGAACGAGCAGTACTTC.

The chain links TRBV5-4 to TRBJ2-3, with D unresolved. The germline V gene has CDR1 SGHNT and CDR2 YYREEE (reference sequence). V was clipped by 1 base and J by 4 bases, with 4 bases between them. The CDR3 runs to 12 residues. For the CDR3, the DNA is TGTGCCAGCAGCTTGAAGCCAGATACGCAGTATTTT. As protein: CASSLKPDTQYF.

The genes are TRBV24-1 and TRBJ1-4; 7 nucleotides align to TRBD1. Germline CDR1 KGHDR, CDR2 SFDVKD. This CDR3 comprises 15 residues. The V gene end was trimmed by 6 bases and the J gene end by 5 bases; junction bases not matched to a gene: 8. The CDR3 region is CATSPGDRPNEKLFF. In DNA, the CDR3 is TGTGCCACCAGTCCAGGGGACAGACCGAATGAAAAACTGTTTTTT.